This T cell receptor beta chain stems from a study of a mutant IDH1 vaccine in newly diagnosed glioma. Study in general: Patients got radiotherapy, temozolomide, or both beforehand, and most got both.

Clones were sequenced by immunoSEQ multiplex PCR, and TCRdb holds only the in-frame ones, with some missing. The sample yields 65,000 to 70,000 clones, around 80% seen once. Noted time point: baseline, week 1 (first vaccination visit). The treatment here: pre-vaccination baseline after standard-of-care therapy. Those who donated had recent WHO grade 3 or 4 IDH1-mutant, ATRX-lost astrocytomas. The CDR3 length is 15 residues. The gene calls are TRBV21-1 and TRBJ1-2. TRBV21-1 is flagged as a pseudogene. This clonotype was sampled from a woman aged 18-30 years with glioma. Some clones in this sample may be carry-over from other donors' samples. Specimen: peripheral blood mononuclear cells (PBMCs), collected from a glioma patient treated with radiotherapy, temozolomide or both. The CDR3 region has the DNA TGTGCCAGCAGGACTGATTTTCCTGAGGGGTTCGGCTACACCTTC. As protein: CASRTDFPEGFGYTF.